These 9 T cell receptor beta chains originate from one sample sequenced in a study of blood T cell repertoires in COVID-19. Here immunoSEQ multiplex PCR was the method, and the copy in TCRdb shows in-frame clones only, minus some. Here the sample spans about 210,000 clones, about 88% being singletons. Material for sequencing was PBMCs or T cells enriched from blood (not recorded which). The receptors here all came from a woman in her thirties or forties in a cohort exposed to, infected with or recovered from COVID-19 (not recorded which).

The V call is TRBV10-3, the J call TRBJ2-1, with 8 bases fitting TRBD2. The germline V gene has CDR1 ENHRY and CDR2 SYGVKD. The J segment lost 8 bases and the V segment lost 4 bases, leaving 13 bases of the junction unmatched. The CDR3 is made up of 16 amino acids. The CDR3 DNA reads TGTGCCATCAGTGGCATCTTAGGGACTAGGTCTGATGAGCAGTTCTTC. Amino acids: CAISGILGTRSDEQFF.

This clone has just a few counts. This rearrangement joins TRBV4-2 to TRBJ2-4; 9 bases fit TRBD1. Germline values: CDR1 LGHNA, CDR2 YNFKEQ. This CDR3 comprises 18 residues. V lost 4 bases to trimming and J lost 5 bases; unmatched junction nucleotides: 15. CDR3 amino acids: CASSRPTGGTGRENIQYF. The CDR3 bases are TGTGCCAGCAGCCGACCGACAGGGGGGACTGGTAGGGAAAACATTCAGTACTTC.

This sequence joins TRBV10-1 and TRBJ2-1; 8 bases agree with TRBD1. V was clipped by 0 bases and J by 8 bases; unmatched bases: 12. Germline CDR1 WNHNN, CDR2 SYGVQD (reference sequence). CDR3 size: 17 residues. This CDR3 reads CASSESRGSRGRDEQFF. The DNA for the CDR3 is TGCGCCAGCAGTGAGTCGAGGGGTTCCAGGGGGCGAGATGAGCAGTTCTTC.

V is TRBV5-1 and J is TRBJ2-2; 8 bases are a match to TRBD2. CDR1 is SGHRS, CDR2 YFSETQ, per germline. V was clipped by 0 bases and J by 7 bases; unmatched bases: 8. The CDR3 loop spans 16 amino acids. The CDR3 sequence is CASSLDGRAVVGELFF. In DNA form, the CDR3 reads TGCGCCAGCAGCTTGGACGGGAGGGCCGTAGTCGGGGAGCTGTTTTTT.

V gene TRBV7-9 combines with J gene TRBJ1-1, with D unclear. V lost 0 bases, J lost 5 bases, and 10 bases lay in between. Per germline, CDR1 SEHNR and CDR2 FQNEAQ (reference sequence). The CDR3 has 14 residues. In DNA form, the CDR3 reads TGTGCCAGCAGCTTAGCCGCGGTCGGGACTGAAGCTTTCTTT. Amino acids: CASSLAAVGTEAFF. Full variable domain (remainder filled in from reference TRBV7-9 and TRBJ1-1): DTGVSQNPRHKITKRGQNVTFRCDPISEHNRLYWYRQTLGQGPEFLTYFQNEAQLEKSRLLSDRFSAERPKGSFSTLEIQRTEQGDSAMYLCASSLAAVGTEAFFGQGTRLTVV.

The genes are TRBV5-6 and TRBJ2-7; 9 nucleotides agree with TRBD1. With 2 bases clipped from V and 7 bases from J, the junction kept 4 bases outside the gene matches. The CDR3 consists of 13 residues. Germline V gene sequence: CDR1 SGHDT, CDR2 YYEEEE. DNA for the CDR3: TGTGCCAGCAGCTTCGGGACAGGGTGGGAGCAGTACTTC. Translated: CASSFGTGWEQYF.

This clone was seen once. The chain combines TRBV3-1 (or the pseudogene TRBV3-2) with TRBJ2-1; 9 bases fit TRBD2. Germline assignment: CDR1 LGHDT and CDR2 YNNKEL (reference sequence). CDR3 length: 15 residues. With V trimmed by 4 bases and J by 2 bases, 3 bases remained unmatched. The CDR3 protein is CASSRERGAYNEQFF. DNA of the CDR3: TGTGCCAGCAGCCGAGAGCGGGGGGCCTACAATGAGCAGTTCTTC.

The chain combines TRBV24-1 with TRBJ2-1; 10 positions agree with TRBD1. This CDR3 is 16 amino acids long. J lost 10 bases, V lost 0 bases, and 8 bases had no gene match. The germline V gene encodes CDR1 KGHDR and CDR2 SFDVKD. CDR3 region: CATSDLRDRGRGEQFF. In nucleotides, the CDR3 is TGTGCCACCAGTGATTTGCGAGACAGGGGGCGAGGGGAGCAGTTCTTC.

The chain uses TRBV6-5 and TRBJ1-2, with D possibly being TRBD1 (6 bases). This CDR3 has 15 residues. Germline lookup yields CDR1 MNHEY and CDR2 SVGAGI. The V gene lost 0 bases and the J gene lost 5 bases, with 13 bases spanning the gap. The CDR3 bases are TGTGCCAGCAGTTACTCGACGGACAGCTTGTATGGCTACACCTTC. This encodes CASSYSTDSLYGYTF.